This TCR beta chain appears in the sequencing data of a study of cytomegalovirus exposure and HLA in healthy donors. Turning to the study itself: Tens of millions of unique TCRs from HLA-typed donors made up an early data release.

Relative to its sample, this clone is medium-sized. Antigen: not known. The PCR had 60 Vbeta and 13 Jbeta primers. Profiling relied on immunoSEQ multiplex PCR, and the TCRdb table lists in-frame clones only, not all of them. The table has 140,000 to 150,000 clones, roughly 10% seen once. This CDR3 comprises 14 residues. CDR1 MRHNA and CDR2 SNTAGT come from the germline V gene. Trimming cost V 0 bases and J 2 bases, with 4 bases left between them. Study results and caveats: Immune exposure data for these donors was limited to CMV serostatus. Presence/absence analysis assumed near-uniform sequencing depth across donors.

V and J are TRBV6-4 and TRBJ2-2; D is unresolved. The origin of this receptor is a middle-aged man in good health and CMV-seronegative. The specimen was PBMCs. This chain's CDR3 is CASSDSTNTGELFF. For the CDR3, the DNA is TGTGCCAGCAGTGACTCGACTAACACCGGGGAGCTGTTTTTT.